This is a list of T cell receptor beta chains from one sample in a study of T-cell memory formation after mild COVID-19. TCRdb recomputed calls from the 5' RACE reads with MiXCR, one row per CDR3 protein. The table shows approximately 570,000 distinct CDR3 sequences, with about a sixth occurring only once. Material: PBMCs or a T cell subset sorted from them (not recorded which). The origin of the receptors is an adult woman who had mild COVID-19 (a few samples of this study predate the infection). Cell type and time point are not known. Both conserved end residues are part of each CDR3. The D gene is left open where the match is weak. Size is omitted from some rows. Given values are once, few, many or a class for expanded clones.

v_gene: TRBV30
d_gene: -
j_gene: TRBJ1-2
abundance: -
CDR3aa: CALRQTNYGYTF
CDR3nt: TGTGCCTTAAGACAGACTAACTATGGCTACACCTTC

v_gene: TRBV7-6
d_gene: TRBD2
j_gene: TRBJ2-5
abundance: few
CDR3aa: CASSYRLAGGEETQYF
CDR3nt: TGTGCCAGCAGCTATCGACTAGCGGGAGGGGAGGAGACCCAGTACTTC

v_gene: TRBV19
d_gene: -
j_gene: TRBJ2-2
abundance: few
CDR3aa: CASTGYAVTNTGELFF
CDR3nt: TGTGCCAGTACGGGATATGCGGTTACGAACACCGGGGAGCTGTTTTTT

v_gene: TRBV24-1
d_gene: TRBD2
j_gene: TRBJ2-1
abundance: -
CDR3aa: CATSDFIAGDYNEQFF
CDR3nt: TGTGCCACCAGTGATTTTATAGCGGGGGACTACAATGAGCAGTTCTTC

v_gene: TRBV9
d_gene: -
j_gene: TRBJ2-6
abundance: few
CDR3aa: CASRAGDGANVLTF
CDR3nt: TGTGCCAGCCGGGCGGGCGATGGGGCCAACGTCCTGACTTTC

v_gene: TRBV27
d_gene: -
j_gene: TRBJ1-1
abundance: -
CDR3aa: CASSLGISWMNTEAFF
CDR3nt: TGTGCCAGCAGTTTAGGGATTTCTTGGATGAACACTGAAGCTTTCTTT

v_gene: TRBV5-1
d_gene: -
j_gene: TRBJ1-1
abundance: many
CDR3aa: CASSLEGTEAFF
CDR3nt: TGTGCCAGCAGCTTAGAAGGGACTGAAGCTTTCTTT

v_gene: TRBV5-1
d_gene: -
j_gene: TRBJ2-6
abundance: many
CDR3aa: CASSPSSRVTSSGANVLTF
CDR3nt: TGCGCCAGCAGCCCGTCTAGCAGGGTGACCTCCTCTGGGGCCAACGTCCTGACTTTC

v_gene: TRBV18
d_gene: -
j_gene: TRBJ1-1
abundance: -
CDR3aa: CASSQRETGGMNTEAFF
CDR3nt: TGTGCCAGCTCCCAGCGGGAGACAGGTGGAATGAACACTGAAGCTTTCTTT

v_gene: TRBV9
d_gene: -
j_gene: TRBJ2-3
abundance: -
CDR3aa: CASSVAGRGSTDTQYF
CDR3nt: TGTGCCAGCAGCGTAGCAGGGAGGGGGAGCACAGATACGCAGTATTTT

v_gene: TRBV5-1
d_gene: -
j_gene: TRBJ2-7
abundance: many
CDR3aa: CASSPEGRGEQYF
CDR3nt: TGCGCCAGCAGCCCCGAAGGGCGGGGCGAGCAGTACTTC

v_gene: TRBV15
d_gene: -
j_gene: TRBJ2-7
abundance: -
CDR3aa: CATSRDRRGPGYEQYF
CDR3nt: TGTGCCACCAGCAGAGATCGTAGGGGTCCTGGCTACGAGCAGTACTTC

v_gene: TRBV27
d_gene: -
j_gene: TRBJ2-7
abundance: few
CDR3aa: CASSPDGAEKYEQYF
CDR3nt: TGTGCCAGCAGTCCGGACGGCGCGGAGAAATACGAGCAGTACTTC

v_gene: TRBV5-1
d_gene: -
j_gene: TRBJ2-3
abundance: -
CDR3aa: CASSFRGAGDTQYF
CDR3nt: TGCGCCAGCAGCTTCCGCGGGGCGGGAGATACGCAGTATTTT

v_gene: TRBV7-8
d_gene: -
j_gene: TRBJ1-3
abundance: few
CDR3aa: CASSGYPTSVSGNTIYF
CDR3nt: TGTGCCAGCAGCGGGTACCCGACGTCCGTCTCTGGAAACACCATATATTTT

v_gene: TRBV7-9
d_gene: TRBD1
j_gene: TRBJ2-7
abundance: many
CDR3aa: CASSLRGQGSYEQYF
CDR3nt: TGTGCCAGCAGCTTACGTGGACAGGGAAGCTACGAGCAGTACTTC

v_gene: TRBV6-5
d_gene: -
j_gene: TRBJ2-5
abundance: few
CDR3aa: CASSYSDRSDTYQETQYF
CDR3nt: TGTGCCAGCAGTTACTCCGACAGGAGCGACACGTACCAAGAGACCCAGTACTTC

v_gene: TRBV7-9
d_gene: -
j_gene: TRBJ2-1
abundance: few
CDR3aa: CASSGDLSYNEQFF
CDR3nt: TGTGCCAGCAGCGGGGACCTCTCCTACAATGAGCAGTTCTTC

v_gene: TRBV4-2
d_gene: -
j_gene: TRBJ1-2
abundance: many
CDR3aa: CASSQDSKGGYGYTF
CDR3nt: TGTGCCAGCAGCCAAGATAGTAAGGGTGGCTATGGCTACACCTTC

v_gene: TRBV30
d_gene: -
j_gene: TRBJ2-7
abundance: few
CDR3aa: CAWSDRGRVPYEQYF
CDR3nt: TGTGCCTGGAGTGACCGTGGACGCGTTCCGTACGAGCAGTACTTC

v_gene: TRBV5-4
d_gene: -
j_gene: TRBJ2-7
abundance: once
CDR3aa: CASSSGGFSIYEQYF
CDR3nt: TGTGCCAGCAGCTCTGGGGGATTTTCCATCTACGAGCAGTACTTC

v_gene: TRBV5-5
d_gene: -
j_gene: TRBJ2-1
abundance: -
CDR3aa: CASSFEALKGPYNEQFF
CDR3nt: TGTGCCAGCAGCTTTGAGGCCCTAAAGGGCCCCTACAATGAGCAGTTCTTC

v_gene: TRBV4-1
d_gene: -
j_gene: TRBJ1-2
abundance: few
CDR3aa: CASSQDAGGYGYTF
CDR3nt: TGCGCCAGCAGCCAAGATGCGGGAGGCTATGGCTACACCTTC

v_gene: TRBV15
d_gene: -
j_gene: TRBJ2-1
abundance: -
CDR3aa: CATSNRLVYAFLQQFF
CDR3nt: TGTGCCACCAGCAACAGATTGGTTTATGCTTTTCTACAGCAGTTCTTC

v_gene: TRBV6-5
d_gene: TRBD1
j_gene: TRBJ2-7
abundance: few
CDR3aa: CASSRDRLPTRDDF
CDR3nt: TGTGCCAGCAGTCGGGACAGGCTTCCAACTAGGGACGACTTC

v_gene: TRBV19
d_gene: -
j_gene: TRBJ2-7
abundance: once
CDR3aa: CASSISGLNPGEQYF
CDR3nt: TGTGCCAGTAGTATCTCAGGCCTTAACCCTGGGGAGCAGTACTTC

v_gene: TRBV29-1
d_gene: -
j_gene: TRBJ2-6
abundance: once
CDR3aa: CSVDGGGSGANVLTF
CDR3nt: TGCAGCGTTGATGGAGGGGGCTCTGGGGCCAACGTCCTGACTTTC

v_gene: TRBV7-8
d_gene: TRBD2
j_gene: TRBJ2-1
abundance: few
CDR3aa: CASSPGLAGGFGTYNEQFF
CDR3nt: TGTGCCAGCAGCCCCGGACTAGCGGGGGGCTTCGGAACCTACAATGAGCAGTTCTTC

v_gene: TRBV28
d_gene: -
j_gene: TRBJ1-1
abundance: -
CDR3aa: CASSLSQTNLMNTEAFF
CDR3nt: TGTGCCAGCAGTTTATCCCAGACCAATTTGATGAACACTGAAGCTTTCTTT

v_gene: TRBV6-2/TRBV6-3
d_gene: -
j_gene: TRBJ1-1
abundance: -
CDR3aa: CASSTNRVLSF
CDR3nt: TGTGCCAGCAGCACAAACAGGGTTTTATCCTTT

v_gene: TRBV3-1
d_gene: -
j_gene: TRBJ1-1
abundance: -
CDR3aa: CASSQRWSTEAFF
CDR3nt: TGTGCCAGCAGCCAAAGATGGAGCACTGAAGCTTTCTTT

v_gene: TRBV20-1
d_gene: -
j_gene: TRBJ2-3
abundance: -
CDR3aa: CSAIDGGTGRDTQYF
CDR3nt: TGCAGTGCTATAGACGGAGGCACAGGGCGGGATACGCAGTATTTT

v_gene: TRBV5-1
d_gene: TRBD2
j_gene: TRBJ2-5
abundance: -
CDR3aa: CASSLDPGLDVKTQYF
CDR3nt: TGCGCCAGCAGCTTGGATCCGGGACTAGACGTGAAGACCCAGTACTTC

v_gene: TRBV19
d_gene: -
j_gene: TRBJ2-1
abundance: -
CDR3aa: CASSIAPSTSSYNEQFF
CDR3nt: TGTGCCAGTAGTATAGCCCCAAGCACGAGCTCCTACAATGAGCAGTTCTTC

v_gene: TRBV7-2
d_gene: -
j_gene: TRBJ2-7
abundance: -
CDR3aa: CASSFHPGAPTYEQYF
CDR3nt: TGTGCCAGCAGCTTCCACCCGGGAGCCCCCACCTACGAGCAGTACTTC

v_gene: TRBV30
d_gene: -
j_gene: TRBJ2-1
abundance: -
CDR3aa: CAWNGLGSYNEQFF
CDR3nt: TGTGCCTGGAATGGGCTAGGAAGTTACAATGAGCAGTTCTTC

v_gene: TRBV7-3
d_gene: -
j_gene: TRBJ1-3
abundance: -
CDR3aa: CASSRRGGSGNTIYF
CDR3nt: TGTGCCAGCAGCCGGAGAGGGGGCTCTGGAAACACCATATATTTT

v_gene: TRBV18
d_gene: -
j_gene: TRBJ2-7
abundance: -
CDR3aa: CASSLDSSSYEQYF
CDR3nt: TGTGCCAGCTCACTGGACAGTAGCTCCTACGAGCAGTACTTC

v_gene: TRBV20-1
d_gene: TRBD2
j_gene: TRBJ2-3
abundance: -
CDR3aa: CSARDANGRSTDTQYF
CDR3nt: TGCAGTGCTAGAGATGCTAACGGGAGGAGCACAGATACGCAGTATTTT

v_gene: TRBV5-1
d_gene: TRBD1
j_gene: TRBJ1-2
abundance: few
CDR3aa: CASSGGDSYYTF
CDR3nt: TGCGCCAGCAGCGGGGGGGACAGCTACTACACCTTC

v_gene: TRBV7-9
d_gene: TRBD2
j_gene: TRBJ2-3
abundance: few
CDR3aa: CASLGTSGSTDTQYF
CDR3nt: TGTGCCAGCCTCGGGACTAGCGGGAGCACAGATACGCAGTATTTT

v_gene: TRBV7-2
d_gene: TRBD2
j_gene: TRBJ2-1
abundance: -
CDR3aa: CASSLGGGRANEQFF
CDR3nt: TGTGCCAGCAGCTTAGGGGGCGGGAGGGCCAATGAGCAGTTCTTC

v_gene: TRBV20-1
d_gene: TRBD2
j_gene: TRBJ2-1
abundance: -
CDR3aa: CSARWASGGAYNEQFF
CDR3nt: TGCAGTGCTAGGTGGGCTAGCGGGGGAGCCTACAATGAGCAGTTCTTC

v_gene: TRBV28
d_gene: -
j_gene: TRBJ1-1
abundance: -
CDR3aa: CASSQLQAEAFF
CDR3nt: TGTGCCAGCAGTCAACTCCAAGCCGAAGCTTTCTTT